These T cell receptor beta chains were read from a single sample in a study of cytomegalovirus exposure and HLA in healthy donors. The table came from immunoSEQ multiplex PCR; TCRdb's copy has only in-frame clones and leaves some out. Of around 150,000 clones in the sample, around four fifths were seen once. Sequencing was done on a sample of PBMCs. Every receptor here comes from a female donor in good health and CMV-seronegative. Both conserved end residues are part of each CDR3. Fields, in order: V gene, clone size, D gene, J gene, CDR3 protein, CDR3 DNA. D genes are given only for firm matches. The size of a clone is reported for some rows only, either as once, few or many, or as a class for expanded clones.

>TRBV4-1|few|TRBD1|TRBJ1-2
CASSLIPGQGGHTF
TGCGCCAGCAGCCTCATTCCGGGACAGGGGGGACACACCTTC
>TRBV5-6|-|-|TRBJ2-1
CASSLRLSSYNEQFF
TGTGCCAGCAGCTTGCGACTGAGCTCCTACAATGAGCAGTTCTTC
>TRBV2|-|-|TRBJ1-5
CASSGGVPGKPQHF
TGTGCCAGCAGTGGGGGAGTTCCCGGGAAGCCCCAGCATTTT
>TRBV30|-|-|TRBJ1-2
CAWSVGGRGYTF
TGTGCCTGGAGTGTAGGAGGACGGGGCTACACCTTC
>TRBV6-5|many|-|TRBJ1-4
CASSYSGQGDEKLFF
TGTGCCAGCAGTTACTCGGGGCAGGGCGACGAAAAACTGTTTTTT
>TRBV2|few|-|TRBJ1-4
CASSPVGPGGGKLFF
TGTGCCAGCAGCCCTGTGGGTCCCGGGGGAGGGAAACTGTTTTTT
>TRBV5-4|-|TRBD2|TRBJ2-5
CASSLTSGREETQYF
TGTGCCAGCAGCTTGACTAGCGGGAGAGAGGAGACCCAGTACTTC
>TRBV21-1|-|-|TRBJ2-7
CASILPGSYEQYF
TGTGCCAGCATTCTCCCGGGCTCCTACGAGCAGTACTTC
>TRBV18|-|TRBD1|TRBJ1-1
CASSPQDRGTEAFF
TGTGCCAGCTCACCACAGGACAGGGGCACTGAAGCTTTCTTT
>TRBV7-2|-|TRBD2|TRBJ2-5
CASSLRLAGGRETQYF
TGTGCCAGCAGCCTAAGACTAGCGGGAGGGCGCGAGACCCAGTACTTC
>TRBV7-9|-|TRBD1|TRBJ1-1
CASSLGTGNTEAFF
TGTGCCAGCAGCCTTGGGACAGGGAACACTGAAGCTTTCTTT
>TRBV28|-|-|TRBJ1-5
CASSLRGQPQHF
TGTGCCAGCAGTCTAAGGGGGCAGCCCCAGCATTTT
>TRBV9|-|-|TRBJ2-7
CASSFGGSPYEQYF
TGTGCCAGCAGCTTTGGGGGGAGCCCCTACGAGCAGTACTTC
>TRBV5-8|few|-|TRBJ2-7
CASSRDWNTYEQYF
TGTGCCAGCAGCCGGGACTGGAATACCTACGAGCAGTACTTC
>TRBV7-9|-|-|TRBJ1-3
CASSLLGNTIYF
TGTGCCAGCAGCTTACTAGGAAACACCATATATTTT
>TRBV28|few|TRBD1|TRBJ2-2
CASSRQGDTGELFF
TGTGCCAGCAGTCGACAGGGGGACACCGGGGAGCTGTTTTTT
>TRBV30|-|TRBD2|TRBJ2-7
CAWRLAGAYEQYF
TGTGCCTGGAGACTAGCGGGAGCCTACGAGCAGTACTTC
>TRBV12-2|once|-|TRBJ2-2
CASRLRGELFF
TGTGCAAGTCGCTTGCGTGGGGAGCTGTTTTTT
>TRBV29-1|-|-|TRBJ1-1
CSVEDPERANTEAFF
TGCAGCGTTGAAGACCCAGAGAGGGCTAACACTGAAGCTTTCTTT
>TRBV13|-|TRBD1|TRBJ2-7
CASRLTGVAEQYF
TGTGCCAGCAGGTTGACAGGGGTGGCCGAGCAGTACTTC
>TRBV9|-|TRBD2|TRBJ2-7
CASSTSGRANEQYF
TGTGCCAGCAGTACTAGCGGGAGGGCCAACGAGCAGTACTTC
>TRBV11-2|-|-|TRBJ1-3
CASSLLEANSGNTIYF
TGTGCCAGCAGCTTATTGGAGGCAAACTCTGGAAACACCATATATTTT
>TRBV19|-|TRBD1|TRBJ2-7
CASTKGQGTYEQYF
TGTGCCAGTACTAAGGGACAGGGGACCTACGAGCAGTACTTC
>TRBV9|-|-|TRBJ2-2
CASSVTGSPGELFF
TGTGCCAGCAGCGTCACAGGGTCCCCCGGGGAGCTGTTTTTT
>TRBV7-9|-|-|TRBJ1-2
CASSSPRGGGYTF
TGTGCCAGCAGCTCCCCGCGGGGGGGAGGCTACACCTTC
>TRBV9|-|-|TRBJ2-3
CASSVRGGGTDTQYF
TGTGCCAGCAGCGTCAGGGGAGGGGGCACAGATACGCAGTATTTT
>TRBV5-1|-|-|TRBJ2-5
CASSLQDAETQYF
TGCGCCAGCAGCTTGCAGGATGCGGAGACCCAGTACTTC
>TRBV2|few|-|TRBJ1-1
CASSWELANTEAFF
TGTGCCAGCAGTTGGGAGCTAGCGAACACTGAAGCTTTCTTT
>TRBV2|once|-|TRBJ1-3
CASSSETGNTIYF
TGTGCCAGCAGTTCTGAAACAGGAAACACCATATATTTT
>TRBV10-3|-|-|TRBJ2-3
CAIGSGTDTQYF
TGTGCCATCGGGAGTGGCACAGATACGCAGTATTTT
>TRBV2|-|-|TRBJ2-7
CASSEGGHSYEQYF
TGTGCCAGCAGTGAAGGCGGGCACTCCTACGAGCAGTACTTC
>TRBV30|few|-|TRBJ1-5
CAWSVRGGHQPQHF
TGTGCCTGGAGTGTACGAGGAGGTCATCAGCCCCAGCATTTT
>TRBV9|-|-|TRBJ1-1
CASSVAQGVSTEAFF
TGTGCCAGCAGCGTAGCTCAGGGTGTGTCCACTGAAGCTTTCTTT
>TRBV6-1|-|-|TRBJ2-7
CASSEYRRGDDLGEQYF
TGTGCCAGCAGTGAATACCGCAGGGGCGATGACCTGGGGGAGCAGTACTTC
>TRBV5-1|-|TRBD1|TRBJ1-6
CASSSETGADNSPLHF
TGCGCCAGCAGCTCCGAGACAGGGGCGGATAATTCACCCCTCCACTTT
>TRBV6-6|-|TRBD1|TRBJ1-3
CASSYRTGTAGNTIYF
TGTGCCAGCAGTTACAGGACAGGGACGGCTGGAAACACCATATATTTT
>TRBV7-7|-|-|TRBJ2-5
CASSFGGRETQYF
TGTGCCAGCAGCTTCGGGGGGCGGGAGACCCAGTACTTC
>TRBV30|-|TRBD1|TRBJ2-7
CAWSVGGTGISYEQYF
TGTGCCTGGAGTGTAGGGGGGACAGGGATCTCCTACGAGCAGTACTTC
>TRBV5-6|-|-|TRBJ2-3
CASRPAVLTDTQYF
TGTGCCAGCAGGCCCGCGGTCCTCACAGATACGCAGTATTTT
>TRBV28|-|TRBD2|TRBJ2-1
CASSYGLATMIYNEQFF
TGTGCCAGCAGTTACGGACTAGCGACCATGATCTACAATGAGCAGTTCTTC
>TRBV7-9|-|-|TRBJ2-1
CASSLLSGGLSYNEQFF
TGTGCCAGCAGCTTACTGTCGGGGGGCCTCTCCTACAATGAGCAGTTCTTC
>TRBV7-3|-|-|TRBJ2-3
CASSLWGLGSSDTQYF
TGTGCCAGCAGCTTATGGGGACTCGGTTCCTCAGATACGCAGTATTTT
>TRBV6-5|-|-|TRBJ1-1
CASSYGMAGVEAFF
TGTGCCAGCAGTTACGGTATGGCAGGGGTTGAAGCTTTCTTT
>TRBV19|-|TRBD1|TRBJ1-4
CACHRGQDEKLFF
TGTGCCTGTCACAGGGGCCAGGATGAAAAACTGTTTTTT
>TRBV19|-|TRBD1|TRBJ1-1
CASSIGQVNTEAFF
TGTGCCAGTAGTATCGGACAGGTAAACACTGAAGCTTTCTTT
>TRBV19|-|-|TRBJ1-1
CASSPRQVHMNTEAFF
TGTGCCAGTAGTCCCAGACAGGTTCACATGAACACTGAAGCTTTCTTT
>TRBV9|-|-|TRBJ1-2
CASSVTDSFGGYTF
TGTGCCAGCAGCGTAACAGACAGCTTCGGGGGCTACACCTTC
>TRBV15|once|-|TRBJ1-2
CATSREWTEGYTF
TGTGCCACCAGCAGAGAATGGACAGAAGGCTACACCTTC
>TRBV6-1|-|-|TRBJ2-5
CASTETGRETQYF
TGTGCCAGCACCGAGACAGGGAGGGAGACCCAGTACTTC
>TRBV6-5|-|-|TRBJ2-7
CASSYSRGSYEQYF
TGTGCCAGCAGTTACTCCAGGGGCTCCTACGAGCAGTACTTC
>TRBV6-1|-|-|TRBJ1-5
CASRQAHSNQPQHF
TGTGCCAGCAGACAGGCCCATAGCAATCAGCCCCAGCATTTT
>TRBV29-1|-|-|TRBJ1-2
CSVTRENYGYTF
TGCAGCGTTACCCGCGAGAACTATGGCTACACCTTC